The 29 T cell receptor beta chains listed next were all sequenced from one sample in a study of shared clonotypes between healthy human individuals (dated by TCRdb to 2020 to 2022). The library came from the immunoSEQ multiplex PCR assay. This is the immuneACCESS table as TCRdb keeps it, with only in-frame sequences that have V and J called. A part of the clones is gone; compared with another copy, unresolved V genes explain less than half, and the rest is unexplained. The sample records approximately 2,000,000 clones, 93% of which are singletons. Of the sample, around 1.7% is held by the ten largest clones. CD8 naive samples were obtained by positive selection for CCR7 among CD45RO-negative cells, yielding a CD45RA+CCR7+ population from which TemRA cells were excluded. The sample was naive CD8+ T cells from PBMCs. The label giving this sample's cell subset or site can be read as: CD45RA+CCR7+. The source is a man younger than 30 in good health. Some clones in this sample may be carry-over from other donors' samples.

The CDR3 spells CASSQDRGLAGGQRSSYEQYF. The CDR3 nucleotides are TGCGCCAGCAGCCAAGATCGGGGACTAGCGGGAGGCCAAAGGAGCTCCTACGAGCAGTACTTC. The chain links TRBV4-1 to TRBJ2-7, with TRBD2 matching over 15 bases. Germline V gene data show CDR1 as MGHRA and CDR2 as YSYEKL. CDR3 length equals 21 residues. The ends lost 0 bases at V and 0 bases at J; junction bases unmatched: 12.

To note about this clone: Other DNA sequences in this specimen translate into the identical CDR3. The chain combines TRBV28 with TRBJ2-7; D is undetermined. The CDR3 loop spans 14 amino acids. Germline V lookup: CDR1 MDHEN, CDR2 SYDVKM. Trimming removed 1 base at V and 2 bases at J, with 9 bases between. The CDR3 protein is CASSLLGRTYEQYF. In DNA form, the CDR3 reads TGTGCCAGCAGTTTATTGGGCAGAACCTACGAGCAGTACTTC. Filled out from reference TRBV28 and TRBJ2-7, the complete variable domain reads DVKVTQSSRYLVKRTGEKVFLECVQDMDHENMFWYRQDPGLGLRLIYFSYDVKMKEKGDIPEGYSVSREKKERFSLILESASTNQTSMYLCASSLLGRTYEQYFGPGTRLTVT.

This chain joins TRBV5-6 and TRBJ2-7; the D is unclear. The germline V gene encodes CDR1 SGHDT and CDR2 YYEEEE. The CDR3 totals 13 residues. V was shortened by 3 bases and J by 0 bases, with 7 bases between the two germline ends. Written as DNA, the CDR3 is TGTGCCAGCAGCTCATGGCCCTCCTACGAGCAGTACTTC. Protein: CASSSWPSYEQYF.

V and J are TRBV27 and TRBJ1-1; D perhaps matches TRBD1 (6 bases). Trimming pared 5 bases from V and 0 bases from J, leaving 19 bases between. This CDR3 is 17 amino acids long. The V gene's germline CDR1 is MNHEY and CDR2 SMNVEV (reference sequence). Here the CDR3 DNA reads TGTGCCAGCAGTGGGTACGGGACACTGGGGATGAACACTGAAGCTTTCTTT. It yields the protein CASSGYGTLGMNTEAFF.

This clone has only one observation. The V and J genes are TRBV6-1 and TRBJ1-2; a weak D match, TRBD1 (5 bases). V was cut by 2 bases and J by 3 bases, with 13 bases left in between. CDR1 and CDR2 (germline): MNHNS, SASEGT. The CDR3 totals 15 residues. CDR3: CASSERGLLYYGYTF. CDR3 sequence (DNA): TGTGCCAGCAGTGAAAGGGGCTTGCTGTACTATGGCTACACCTTC.

As for this clone: The junction and the germline gene differ at one end; a read error may be behind it. The chain links TRBV19 to TRBJ2-6; a weak D match, TRBD2 (6 bases). This CDR3 comprises 12 residues. Germline V gives CDR1 LNHDA, CDR2 SQIVND (reference sequence). The CDR3 DNA reads as TGTGCCAGTAGTATGGGGGGCAACGTCCTGACTTTC. Translated: CASSMGGNVLTF.

J is TRBJ2-7 and V is TRBV10-3; D is possibly TRBD1 or TRBD2 (5 bases each). Germline V gives CDR1 ENHRY, CDR2 SYGVKD. This CDR3 has 13 amino acids. The V and J ends lost 4 bases and 5 bases respectively, with 12 bases between them. The CDR3: CAISVGGTNEQYF. In nucleotides, the CDR3 is TGTGCCATCAGTGTTGGGGGTACCAACGAGCAGTACTTC.

This rearrangement joins TRBV27 to TRBJ2-4, with D perhaps TRBD1 or TRBD2 (7 bases each). Looked up from germline, CDR1 is MNHEY and CDR2 is SMNVEV (reference sequence). The CDR3 totals 13 residues. The V and J ends lost 3 bases and 7 bases respectively, with 10 bases between them. The CDR3 spells CASSLGGGNIQYF. For the CDR3, the DNA is TGTGCCAGCAGTTTGGGAGGGGGCAACATTCAGTACTTC.

This clone has just a few counts. The chain is built from TRBV7-6 and TRBJ1-1; the match to TRBD1 covers 10 bases. The V gene end was trimmed by 3 bases and the J gene end by 7 bases; junction bases not matched to a gene: 5. This CDR3 region has 14 residues. Germline V lookup: CDR1 SGHVS, CDR2 FNYEAQ. CDR3 amino acids: CASSLGQGPDEAFF. The CDR3 nucleotides are TGTGCCAGCAGCTTGGGACAGGGGCCCGATGAAGCTTTCTTT. Looking up the rest from reference TRBV7-6 and TRBJ1-1 gives the full variable domain: GAGVSQSPRYKVTKRGQDVALRCDPISGHVSLYWYRQALGQGPEFLTYFNYEAQQDKSGLPNDRFSAERPEGSISTLTIQRTEQRDSAMYRCASSLGQGPDEAFFGQGTRLTVV.

The V and J genes are TRBV11-2 and TRBJ2-7, with unresolved D. V was clipped by 1 base and J by 6 bases, with 19 bases between them. In germline, CDR1 is SGHAT, CDR2 FQNNGV. The CDR3 runs to 16 residues. The CDR3 DNA sequence: TGTGCCAGCAGCTTAGGCCCCCTGGACCAGATTAGCGAGCAGTACTTC. Translation gives CASSLGPLDQISEQYF.

The V and J genes are TRBV19 and TRBJ2-3; no clear D gene. Germline loops: CDR1 LNHDA, CDR2 SQIVND (reference sequence). This CDR3 region has 13 residues. Trimming took 1 base from V and 4 from J, leaving 6 bases between them. CDR3 sequence reads: CASSIGFPDTQYF. The CDR3 bases are TGTGCCAGTAGTATAGGGTTCCCAGATACGCAGTATTTT.

The chain couples TRBV7-2 to TRBJ2-5; D might be TRBD2 (5 bases). V was pared by 2 bases and J by 5 bases, with 15 bases between. CDR3 length equals 15 residues. Germline V CDR1 and CDR2: SGHTA, FQGNSA. CDR3 in DNA: TGTGCCAGCAGCTTAATCCGAGGGCGCGAGGAGACCCAGTACTTC. Translation gives CASSLIRGREETQYF.

This clone has just one count. The chain is built from TRBV19 and TRBJ1-2; D is ambiguous. Germline V gene sequence: CDR1 LNHDA, CDR2 SQIVND (reference sequence). With 2 bases removed from V and 4 bases from J, the gap between germline ends came to 8 bases. The CDR3 length is 13 residues. Here the CDR3 reads CASSISSAYGYTF. As DNA, the CDR3 is TGTGCCAGTAGTATAAGTAGCGCCTATGGCTACACCTTC.

This chain joins TRBV7-9 and TRBJ2-2; D is ambiguous. V dropped 11 bases and J dropped 5 bases, with 9 bases sitting between them. CDR3 size: 11 residues. The V gene's germline CDR1 is SEHNR and CDR2 FQNEAQ (reference sequence). The CDR3, as DNA: TGTGCCGGACCAGAGACCGGGGAGCTGTTTTTT. It is translated as CAGPETGELFF.

The chain carries TRBV5-6 and TRBJ2-5; TRBD2 agrees at 9 bases. Looked up from germline, CDR1 is SGHDT and CDR2 is YYEEEE. J gave up 7 bases and V 0 bases, and 10 bases lay outside the gene matches. The CDR3 consists of 16 residues. CDR3 amino acids: CASSLAVAGVLGTQYF. CDR3 bases: TGTGCCAGCAGCTTGGCGGTAGCGGGAGTATTGGGGACCCAGTACTTC.

The gene calls are TRBV13 and TRBJ2-1; D is tentatively TRBD1 or TRBD2 (6 bases each). Germline V lookup: CDR1 PRHDT, CDR2 FYEKMQ (reference sequence). V gave up 5 bases and J gave up 5 bases, with 13 bases separating them. The CDR3 is 14 residues long. The CDR3 nucleotides are TGTGCCAGCAGCCAGTGGCGGGACAACAATGAGCAGTTCTTC. Protein: CASSQWRDNNEQFF. Based on the CDR3 plus reference TRBV13 and TRBJ2-1, the full variable domain is AAGVIQSPRHLIKEKRETATLKCYPIPRHDTVYWYQQGPGQDPQFLISFYEKMQSDKGSIPDRFSAQQFSDYHSELNMSSLELGDSALYFCASSQWRDNNEQFFGPGTRLTVL.

This clone appeared once. The gene calls are TRBV14 and TRBJ2-3; no reliable D call. The germline V gene encodes CDR1 SGHDN and CDR2 FVKESK. V was clipped by 0 bases and J by 0 bases, with 4 bases between them. The CDR3 contains 14 residues. This chain's CDR3 is CASSQDSSTDTQYF. CDR3 nucleotides: TGTGCCAGCAGCCAAGATAGTAGCACAGATACGCAGTATTTT. The complete variable domain, with remaining parts taken from reference TRBV14 and TRBJ2-3, reads EAGVTQFPSHSVIEKGQTVTLRCDPISGHDNLYWYRRVMGKEIKFLLHFVKESKQDESGMPNNRFLAERTGGTYSTLKVQPAELEDSGVYFCASSQDSSTDTQYFGPGTRLTVL.

V usage is TRBV4-2 and J usage is TRBJ2-1; D uncertain. Deletions cut 7 bases from V and 15 bases from J, with 7 bases between. The germline CDR1 and CDR2 sequences are LGHNA and YNFKEQ. This CDR3 has 8 residues. This CDR3 reads CASTRPFF. The CDR3 nucleotides are TGTGCCAGCACTCGACCGTTCTTC.

The rearrangement uses TRBV29-1 and TRBJ2-1; TRBD1 aligns across 11 bases. Germline CDR1 SQVTM, CDR2 ANQGSEA. V lost 8 bases and J lost 5; bases outside the gene matches: 20. The CDR3 extends over 18 amino acids. The DNA for the CDR3 is TGCAGCCCGAGGGTTATAGGGGGACAGGGGGTCTGGGACAATGAGCAGTTCTTC. Amino acid sequence: CSPRVIGGQGVWDNEQFF.

The J gene is TRBJ2-1, the V gene TRBV7-3, with D perhaps matching TRBD1 (5 bases). V was shortened by 5 bases and J by 5 bases, with 19 bases between the two germline ends. The CDR3 contains 16 residues. CDR1 and CDR2 (germline): SGHTA, FQGTGA. The chain's CDR3 is CASSLGVGILHNEQFF. The CDR3, as DNA: TGTGCCAGCAGCCTAGGGGTGGGGATTCTACACAATGAGCAGTTCTTC.

J is TRBJ2-3 and V is TRBV27, with TRBD2 identical over 13 bases. The germline V gene has CDR1 MNHEY and CDR2 SMNVEV (reference sequence). Trimming at V came to 6 bases and at J to 6 bases, leaving 6 bases not matched to a gene. The CDR3 has 15 residues. The DNA for the CDR3 is TGTGCCAGCAGCCGCGGACTAGCGGGAGAGGATACGCAGTATTTT. It codes for CASSRGLAGEDTQYF.

The rearrangement links TRBV27 to TRBJ2-7; the match to TRBD2 covers 7 bases. The junction had 5 bases not matched to a gene; V was cut back by 2 bases and J by 7 bases. The CDR3 extends over 13 amino acids. The germline V gene encodes CDR1 MNHEY and CDR2 SMNVEV (reference sequence). In DNA, the CDR3 is TGTGCCAGCAGTTTAGGGAGGGCAGGTGAGCAGTACTTC. Amino acid sequence: CASSLGRAGEQYF.

A word on this clone: This sample also contains other DNA sequences that code for the same CDR3. This chain connects TRBV7-9 to TRBJ2-7; D gene ambiguous. The CDR3 runs to 12 residues. Germline CDR1 SEHNR, CDR2 FQNEAQ (reference sequence). Trimming removed 1 base at V and 7 bases at J, with 8 bases between. Here the CDR3 DNA reads TGTGCCAGCAGCTTAGGGGTCGGAGAGCAGTACTTC. Its protein is CASSLGVGEQYF.

This clone was counted a single time. J is TRBJ2-7 and V is TRBV28, with 13 bases fitting TRBD2. Germline trimming cut 7 bases from V and 7 bases from J; bases unmatched to any gene: 16. Germline lookup yields CDR1 MDHEN and CDR2 SYDVKM. The CDR3 is made up of 17 amino acids. The chain's CDR3 is CASNMGLAGRIAPEQYF. The CDR3 DNA is TGTGCCAGCAATATGGGACTAGCGGGACGTATCGCTCCGGAGCAGTACTTC. The full variable domain, its missing parts supplied by reference TRBV28 and TRBJ2-7, is DVKVTQSSRYLVKRTGEKVFLECVQDMDHENMFWYRQDPGLGLRLIYFSYDVKMKEKGDIPEGYSVSREKKERFSLILESASTNQTSMYLCASNMGLAGRIAPEQYFGPGTRLTVT.

This chain uses TRBV6-1 with TRBJ2-1, with TRBD2 identical over 8 bases. V shed 10 bases and J 5 bases; nucleotides not matched to a gene: 7. Germline V gene sequence: CDR1 MNHNS, CDR2 SASEGT. The CDR3 spans 13 residues. CDR3 region: CAIGTSLHNEQFF. CDR3 nucleotide sequence: TGTGCCATCGGGACTAGTTTACACAATGAGCAGTTCTTC.

This clone came up once. The V call is TRBV5-4, the J call TRBJ1-1; D uncertain. This CDR3 is built from 16 residues. Germline-derived CDR1 and CDR2 are SGHNT and YYREEE (reference sequence). The V end lost 0 bases, the J end lost 2 bases, and 14 bases lay between the germline ends. CDR3 DNA sequence: TGTGCCAGCAGCTTGGGACCGATAAACCGAAACACTGAAGCTTTCTTT. Encoded protein: CASSLGPINRNTEAFF.

J is TRBJ2-1 and V is TRBV2, with D perhaps TRBD2 (6 bases). Germline V gene sequence: CDR1 SNHLY, CDR2 FYNNEI. The ends were cut back, 1 base at V and 10 bases at J, with 14 bases in the middle. This CDR3 is 14 amino acids long. In nucleotides, the CDR3 is TGTGCCAGCAGTGAAGAACTAGCCGGATTCGAGCAGTTCTTC. As protein: CASSEELAGFEQFF.

The gene calls are TRBV5-1 and TRBJ2-1; D remains unclear. This CDR3 contains 16 residues. The V and J ends lost 0 bases and 0 bases respectively, with 10 bases between them. Looked up from germline, CDR1 is SGHRS and CDR2 is YFSETQ. DNA of the CDR3: TGCGCCAGCAGCTTGGAGCTAACCCGCTCCTACAATGAGCAGTTCTTC. It is translated as CASSLELTRSYNEQFF.

The chain links TRBV19 to TRBJ2-3; tentative D call: TRBD1 (6 bases). This CDR3 is built from 14 residues. Germline V gene data show CDR1 as LNHDA and CDR2 as SQIVND (reference sequence). Trimming left V 3 bases short and J 4 bases short, with 11 bases between. The chain's CDR3 is CASSIGQGPDTQYF. Written as DNA, the CDR3 is TGTGCCAGTAGTATTGGGCAGGGGCCAGATACGCAGTATTTT.